This TCR beta chain was captured by sequencing in a study of cytomegalovirus exposure and HLA in healthy donors. Broader study findings: Testing in vitro showed a few CMV-associated chains specific for CMV antigens. The authors enumerated under 200 TCR beta chains as linked to cytomegalovirus.

The donors were members of the validation cohort, which comprised 120 subjects and was separate from the first cohort of 666 subjects. Germline CDR1 reads SGHDN; CDR2 reads FVKESK. Trimming removed 4 bases from V and 2 bases from J, with 12 bases in between. This CDR3 contains 14 residues. Produced via immunoSEQ multiplex PCR; TCRdb's table is partial and in-frame only. This table holds 150,000 to 200,000 clones, around nine tenths found once. In the case of this clone: No antigen is known for it.

Sequencing was performed on PBMCs. This receptor was taken from a man younger than 35 in good health and CMV-seropositive. The V and J genes are TRBV14 and TRBJ2-7, with D tentatively TRBD2 (5 bases). The CDR3 sequence is CASSLEAAAYEQYF. The CDR3 nucleotides are TGTGCCAGCAGCCTGGAGGCGGCAGCCTACGAGCAGTACTTC.